This T cell receptor beta chain was recorded in a study of blood T cells in healthy people across ages. General study points: Reliance upon unsorted PBMCs precluded definitive naive versus antigen-experienced comparison.

A J-beta primer mix and a sample-barcoded 5' primer were used in a second PCR of about 7 to 12 cycles. TCRdb ran MiXCR on the 5' RACE reads and lists one entry per CDR3 protein. The sample has about 1.6 million distinct CDR3 sequences; approximately 32% are singletons. Each sample gave at least 6 million isolated PBMCs. Concerning this clonotype itself: The antigen remains undetermined.

V gave up 0 bases and J gave up 2 bases, with 11 bases separating them. The germline V gene encodes CDR1 DFQATT and CDR2 SNEGSKA (reference sequence). The CDR3 is made up of 16 amino acids. The TCR was taken from a woman aged 30 to 39 in good health. Source material: blood. This sequence joins TRBV20-1 and TRBJ2-6, with D unresolved. The CDR3 region has the DNA TGCAGTGCTAGAGATCAAACCCGAGCTGGGGCCAACGTCCTGACTTTC. Protein product: CSARDQTRAGANVLTF.